The sequence of this T cell receptor (beta chain) was determined in a study of control samples from healthy donors and cancer patients. Trimming removed 4 bases from V and 7 bases from J; junction bases left unmatched: 6. CDR3 size: 13 residues. Germline lookup yields CDR1 SGHTA and CDR2 FQGTGA. Generated by immunoSEQ multiplex PCR, the TCRdb table keeps only in-frame clones and is missing some. Of 130,000 to 150,000 clones detected, 91% appear once; the ten largest clones hold 3% to 3.5%. This clonotype was obtained from a man aged 25 to 40 in good health. This chain links TRBV7-3 with TRBJ1-1; 7 nucleotides line up with TRBD1. The sample consisted of blood. CDR3 bases: TGTGCCAGCAGCTCGACAGGGATAGGTGAAGCTTTCTTT. This translates into CASSSTGIGEAFF.